One and the same sample provided the 22 T cell receptor beta chains below, sequenced in a study of Ad26.COV2.S vaccination and SARS-CoV-2 variants. Data came from immunoSEQ multiplex PCR; TCRdb stores just in-frame clones and leaves some out. The sample holds under 150,000 clones; 86% are singletons and the top ten take 5%. Sequencing used peripheral blood, obtained after recovery from COVID-19. The receptors were sampled from a human donor who had recovered from COVID-19.

J is TRBJ1-1 and V is TRBV19; 7 bases map to TRBD1. This CDR3 has 13 amino acids. The trim removed 6 bases at V and 5 bases at J, leaving 6 bases unmatched. Germline V CDR1 and CDR2: LNHDA, SQIVND (reference sequence). Here the CDR3 reads CASSYGGQTEAFF. The CDR3 DNA follows: TGTGCCAGTAGCTACGGGGGACAGACTGAAGCTTTCTTT.

The chain links TRBV7-2 to TRBJ2-3, with TRBD2 identical over 9 bases. The germline V gene encodes CDR1 SGHTA and CDR2 FQGNSA. The CDR3 is 15 residues long. V was clipped by 1 base and J by 4 bases; unmatched bases: 3. The CDR3 is CASSLGGGAADTQYF. CDR3 in DNA: TGTGCCAGCAGCTTAGGCGGGGGGGCCGCAGATACGCAGTATTTT.

The chain is built from TRBV6-5 and TRBJ1-2; 7 nucleotides match TRBD1. Trimming at V came to 0 bases and at J to 8 bases, leaving 6 bases not matched to a gene. The CDR3 totals 14 residues. The germline V gene has CDR1 MNHEY and CDR2 SVGAGI. The CDR3 loop is CASSYSGAGGGYTF. In DNA, the CDR3 is TGTGCCAGCAGTTACTCGGGGGCAGGGGGAGGCTACACCTTC.

V is TRBV5-1 and J is TRBJ1-1; 7 positions agree with TRBD1. CDR3 length equals 14 residues. The trim removed 0 bases at V and 5 bases at J, leaving 4 bases unmatched. Germline V CDR1 and CDR2: SGHRS, YFSETQ. The CDR3 nucleotides read TGCGCCAGCAGCTTGGCCGCGACAGGGACTGAAGCTTTCTTT. It specifies CASSLAATGTEAFF.

The rearrangement joins TRBV6-1 to TRBJ2-1; TRBD1 might be the D (5 bases). Trimming took 1 base from V and 10 from J, leaving 17 bases between them. CDR1 MNHNS and CDR2 SASEGT come from the germline V gene. The CDR3 extends over 15 amino acids. Here the CDR3 reads CASSEVVESPGEQFF. The CDR3 nucleotides are TGTGCCAGCAGTGAAGTCGTTGAGAGTCCAGGGGAGCAGTTCTTC.

This chain connects TRBV12-5 to TRBJ1-3; 9 bases line up with TRBD1. CDR3 length: 16 amino acids. Losses at the gene ends were 3 bases for V and 0 bases for J; bases not matched to a gene: 3. CDR1 is LGHNT and CDR2 is FRNRAP in the germline V gene. The CDR3 loop is CASGFWDRASGNTIYF. CDR3 nucleotides: TGTGCTAGTGGTTTCTGGGACAGGGCCTCTGGAAACACCATATATTTT.

V and J are TRBV5-5 and TRBJ2-5, with 9 bases lining up with TRBD1. The length of the CDR3 is 16 residues. Germline V gene lookup returns CDR1 SGHKS and CDR2 YYEKEE (reference sequence). Unmatched junction bases numbered 7, after V lost 4 bases and J lost 0 bases. The CDR3 is CASSPRDRDYQETQYF. CDR3 DNA sequence: TGTGCCAGCAGCCCCCGGGACAGGGACTACCAAGAGACCCAGTACTTC.

The chain uses TRBV25-1 and TRBJ2-5; D possibly matches TRBD1 or TRBD2 (5 bases each). Germline assignment: CDR1 MGHDK and CDR2 SYGVNS. CDR3 length: 11 amino acids. With 8 bases removed from V and 3 bases from J, the gap between germline ends came to 7 bases. The CDR3 protein is CASGGEETQYF. CDR3 in DNA: TGTGCCAGCGGGGGTGAAGAGACCCAGTACTTC. Drawing the rest from reference TRBV25-1 and TRBJ2-5, the complete variable domain is EADIYQTPRYLVIGTGKKITLECSQTMGHDKMYWYQQDPGMELHLIHYSYGVNSTEKGDLSSESTVSRIRTEHFPLTLESARPSHTSQYLCASGGEETQYFGPGTRLLVL.

The chain links TRBV28 to TRBJ2-7; D perhaps matches TRBD1 (5 bases). The CDR3 contains 13 residues. Trimming shortened V by 3 bases and J by 6 bases, and 12 bases separated the two germline ends. Germline V gives CDR1 MDHEN, CDR2 SYDVKM. The CDR3 bases are TGTGCCAGCAGTTTTGGCAGGGTCGGCGAGCAGTACTTC. Protein product: CASSFGRVGEQYF.

The rearrangement links TRBV24-1 to TRBJ1-1, with no clear D. From germline, CDR1 is KGHDR and CDR2 SFDVKD. The CDR3 is 14 amino acids. The V end lost 7 bases, the J end lost 0 bases, and 11 bases lay between the germline ends. This CDR3 is CATRGSGLNTEAFF. CDR3 coding DNA: TGTGCCACCAGGGGGTCGGGCTTGAACACTGAAGCTTTCTTT.

The V and J genes are TRBV9 and TRBJ2-5; TRBD2 matches 10 bases. Germline V lookup: CDR1 SGDLS, CDR2 YYNGEE. The CDR3 runs to 15 residues. V was pared by 5 bases and J by 5 bases, with 9 bases of the junction left unmatched. The CDR3 DNA follows: TGTGCCAGCAGACCCGGAGCGGGGGGGCCGGAGACCCAGTACTTC. Its translation: CASRPGAGGPETQYF.

This chain links TRBV6-6 with TRBJ2-2; D is ambiguous. V dropped 8 bases and J dropped 8 bases, with 6 bases sitting between them. The length of the CDR3 is 10 residues. CDR1 is MNHNY and CDR2 is SVGAGI in the germline V gene (reference sequence). CDR3 DNA: TGTGCCAGCGGGTGGGGGGAGCTGTTTTTT. Protein sequence: CASGWGELFF.

This sequence joins TRBV7-9 and TRBJ1-6, with D uncertain. In germline, CDR1 is SEHNR, CDR2 FQNEAQ (reference sequence). The CDR3 has 12 amino acids. Trimming pared 5 bases from V and 10 bases from J, leaving 9 bases between. CDR3 sequence reads: CASSPGGSPLHF. CDR3 in DNA: TGTGCCAGCAGCCCAGGAGGATCACCCCTCCACTTT.

V is TRBV29-1 and J is TRBJ1-5, with 10 bases matching TRBD1. The CDR3 runs to 14 residues. Germline V CDR1 and CDR2: SQVTM, ANQGSEA. J was trimmed by 3 bases and V by 5 bases; bases with no gene match: 4. The CDR3 sequence: CSVKTGGNNQPQHF. Here the CDR3 DNA reads TGCAGCGTTAAGACAGGGGGCAACAATCAGCCCCAGCATTTT.

The genes are TRBV19 and TRBJ2-1, with 11 nucleotides matching TRBD2. The length of the CDR3 is 18 residues. Germline CDR1 LNHDA, CDR2 SQIVND (reference sequence). V shed 1 base and J 1 base; nucleotides not matched to a gene: 6. This CDR3 reads CASSIGSGLAASYNEQFF. In DNA form, the CDR3 reads TGTGCCAGTAGTATAGGTTCGGGACTAGCGGCATCCTACAATGAGCAGTTCTTC. The full variable domain, in which reference TRBV19 and TRBJ2-1 provide the parts outside the CDR3, is DGGITQSPKYLFRKEGQNVTLSCEQNLNHDAMYWYRQDPGQGLRLIYYSQIVNDFQKGDIAEGYSVSREKKESFPLTVTSAQKNPTAFYLCASSIGSGLAASYNEQFFGPGTRLTVL.

This chain links TRBV6-4 with TRBJ1-1; no clear D gene. Trimming took off 5 bases at V and 0 bases at J, with 16 bases between the two ends. The CDR3 sequence is 16 residues long. Looked up from germline, CDR1 is MRHNA and CDR2 is SNTAGT. The CDR3 DNA follows: TGTGCCAGCAGTCCCGGCGCAGAGGGCCTGAACACTGAAGCTTTCTTT. This translates into CASSPGAEGLNTEAFF.

V is TRBV18 and J is TRBJ2-2; D is unresolved. Looked up from germline, CDR1 is KGHSH and CDR2 is LQKENI. The length of the CDR3 is 13 residues. Trimming took 3 bases from V and 4 from J, leaving 6 bases between them. The CDR3 coding sequence is TGTGCCAGCTCACCCCTCACCACCGGGGAGCTGTTTTTT. This encodes CASSPLTTGELFF.

This clone was observed a single time. The V call is TRBV6-2 or TRBV6-3, the J call TRBJ2-5; TRBD1 aligns across 9 bases. Losses at the gene ends were 0 bases for V and 1 base for J; bases not matched to a gene: 12. This CDR3 region has 19 residues. Germline loops: CDR1 MNHEY, CDR2 SVGEGT. The CDR3 loop reads CASSYSYVVGQGPQETQYF. CDR3 sequence (DNA): TGTGCCAGCAGTTACTCGTACGTAGTGGGACAGGGACCCCAAGAGACCCAGTACTTC.

This chain connects TRBV4-1 to TRBJ1-3; the D gene is possibly TRBD1 (5 bases). V was cut by 2 bases and J by 0 bases, with 14 bases left in between. Germline V gene sequence: CDR1 MGHRA, CDR2 YSYEKL. This CDR3 comprises 17 residues. This chain's CDR3 is CASSQLDSRVSGNTIYF. The CDR3 DNA follows: TGCGCCAGCAGCCAATTAGACAGCAGGGTCTCTGGAAACACCATATATTTT.

The CDR3 is CASTVEANSYNEQFF. CDR3 nucleotide sequence: TGTGCCTCGACGGTGGAGGCCAACTCCTACAATGAGCAGTTCTTC. The chain uses TRBV30 and TRBJ2-1, with a possible D match to TRBD2 (5 bases). The V and J ends lost 7 bases and 0 bases respectively, with 16 bases between them. Germline V lookup: CDR1 GTSNPN, CDR2 SVGIG (reference sequence). This CDR3 comprises 15 residues.

The genes are TRBV5-1 and TRBJ2-6, with 9 bases identical to TRBD1. The V gene end was trimmed by 5 bases and the J gene end by 0 bases; junction bases not matched to a gene: 3. Germline V CDR1 and CDR2: SGHRS, YFSETQ. The CDR3 has 16 residues. CDR3 coding DNA: TGCGCCAGCAGAGGGACAGGGAACTCTGGGGCCAACGTCCTGACTTTC. It translates to CASRGTGNSGANVLTF.

V usage is TRBV4-1 and J usage is TRBJ1-2, with TRBD1 as a possible D gene (5 bases). Germline values: CDR1 MGHRA, CDR2 YSYEKL. Trimming shortened V by 0 bases and J by 4 bases, and 18 bases separated the two germline ends. The CDR3 sequence is 17 residues long. Written as DNA, the CDR3 is TGCGCCAGCAGCCAAGATATCGAGGGGTATAGAAGCTATGGCTACACCTTC. Amino acids: CASSQDIEGYRSYGYTF.